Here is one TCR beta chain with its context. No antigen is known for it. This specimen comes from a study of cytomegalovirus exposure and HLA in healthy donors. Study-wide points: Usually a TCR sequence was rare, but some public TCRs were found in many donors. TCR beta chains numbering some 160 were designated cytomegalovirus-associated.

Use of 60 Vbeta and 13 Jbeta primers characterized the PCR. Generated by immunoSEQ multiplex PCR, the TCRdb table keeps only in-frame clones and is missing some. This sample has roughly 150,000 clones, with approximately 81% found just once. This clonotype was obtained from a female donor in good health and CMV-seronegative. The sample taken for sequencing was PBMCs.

CDR3 sequence reads: CASSKKGARLNTEAFF. The CDR3 DNA follows: TGTGCCAGCAGCAAGAAGGGGGCGCGATTGAACACTGAAGCTTTCTTT. The chain combines TRBV21-1 with TRBJ1-1; TRBD1 is the table's D call and was not checked against the DNA. TRBV21-1 is a pseudogene locus. The CDR3 has 16 amino acids.